Presented here are 28 T cell receptor beta chains from one specimen sequenced in a study of read filtering for tumor transcriptome and immune sequencing. Molecular barcoded adaptors covering alpha/delta and beta/gamma chains were used on approximately 440 ng RNA. MiXCR, run by TCRdb on the reads, gives a single entry per CDR3 protein. The sample holds some 40,000 distinct CDR3 sequences, approximately 10% seen once. Input material: a population of CD138-negative cells sorted from bone marrow. The receptors were sampled from a donor older than 35 with multiple myeloma.

This clonotype was detected ten times or more. CDR3 protein: CASSQRGRARRKPQHF. The CDR3 DNA follows: TGCGCCAGCAGTCAAAGGGGCCGGGCCCGGAGGAAGCCCCAGCATTTT. V gene TRBV23-1 combines with J gene TRBJ1-5; D possibly corresponds to TRBD1 (5 bases). TRBV23-1 is noted as an ORF with a role that remains uncertain. The CDR3 loop spans 16 amino acids. Trimming removed 2 bases at V and 8 bases at J, with 19 bases between.

This clonotype was found many times. CDR3 sequence (DNA): TGCGCCAGCAGCTTTACCGGGACAAAGAACACTGAAGCTTTCTTT. It specifies CASSFTGTKNTEAFF. J is TRBJ1-1 and V is TRBV5-1; D might be TRBD1 (6 bases). Trimming removed 2 bases from V and 1 base from J, with 12 bases in between. CDR1 is SGHRS, CDR2 YFSETQ, per germline. The CDR3 covers 15 residues. The full variable domain, with the rest looked up from reference TRBV5-1 and TRBJ1-1, is KAGVTQTPRYLIKTRGQQVTLSCSPISGHRSVSWYQQTPGQGLQFLFEYFSETQRNKGNFPGRFSGRQFSNSRSEMNVSTLELGDSALYLCASSFTGTKNTEAFFGQGTRLTVV.

This clonotype came up many times. The rearrangement links TRBV27 to TRBJ2-7; 9 bases line up with TRBD2. CDR1 is MNHEY, CDR2 SMNVEV, per germline (reference sequence). J was trimmed by 6 bases and V by 6 bases; bases with no gene match: 6. The CDR3 consists of 13 residues. Here the CDR3 reads CASRAGGRIEQYF. The CDR3 DNA follows: TGTGCCAGCAGAGCGGGGGGACGGATCGAGCAGTACTTC.

This clonotype was recorded many times. V is TRBV23-1 and J is TRBJ2-1; 7 bases are shared with TRBD1. TRBV23-1 is an ORF, with its function uncertain. Trimming cost V 1 base and J 1 base; bases outside gene matches: 7. The CDR3 runs to 17 residues. In DNA form, the CDR3 reads TGCGCCAGCAGTCAATTACCCGGCAGGGGGTCCTACAATGAGCAGTTCTTC. It specifies CASSQLPGRGSYNEQFF.

This clonotype was counted many times. The final CDR3 position lacks the conserved phenylalanine or tryptophan, pointing to a likely read error. The limits of the CDR3 on the DNA are not certain, so only TCRdb's listed CDR3 is given. The chain combines TRBV20-1 with TRBJ2-1; the D segment call TRBD2 is taken from the table without a DNA check. Including both end residues, the CDR3 is 12 amino acids long. Germline V lookup: CDR1 DFQATT, CDR2 SNEGSKA (reference sequence). The CDR3 spells CSASGSGGAAVS.

The gene calls are TRBV3-1 and TRBJ1-4; 8 positions agree with TRBD1. V dropped 4 bases and J dropped 7; count of bases not matched to a gene: 8. The CDR3 covers 15 residues. The germline CDR1 and CDR2 sequences are LGHDT and YNNKEL (reference sequence). CDR3 sequence (DNA): TGTGCCAGCAGCCTAACGACAGGGGCGGCTGAAAAACTGTTTTTT. Translated: CASSLTTGAAEKLFF. The whole variable domain, remainder taken from reference TRBV3-1 and TRBJ1-4, is DTAVSQTPKYLVTQMGNDKSIKCEQNLGHDTMYWYKQDSKKFLKIMFSYNNKELIINETVPNRFSPKSPDKAHLNLHINSLELGDSAVYFCASSLTTGAAEKLFFGSGTQLSVL.

A few counts support this clonotype. This may stem from a read error, because a much larger clone lies one nucleotide away. The chain combines TRBV7-2 with TRBJ2-3; D is possibly TRBD2 (7 bases). CDR1 and CDR2 (germline): SGHTA, FQGNSA. CDR3 length equals 17 residues. Trimming took 1 base from V and 4 from J, leaving 18 bases between them. The CDR3 is CASSLGPRGSGADTQYF. In DNA, the CDR3 is TGTGCCAGCAGCTTAGGACCGAGGGGGAGCGGGGCAGATACGCAGTATTTT.

This clonotype was seen at least ten times. The CDR3 here is CASSLGGWNEQFF. The CDR3 region has the DNA TGTGCCAGCAGCTTGGGAGGATGGAATGAGCAGTTCTTC. V gene TRBV7-2 combines with J gene TRBJ2-1, with a weak D call TRBD2 (6 bases). The germline CDR1 and CDR2 sequences are SGHTA and FQGNSA. V lost 3 bases and J lost 7, with 10 bases in between. The CDR3 spans 13 residues.

This clonotype has at least ten counts. The chain employs TRBV28 and TRBJ1-4, with D unclear. The CDR3 contains 15 residues. Germline lookup yields CDR1 MDHEN and CDR2 SYDVKM. V was clipped by 4 bases and J by 0 bases, with 9 bases between them. CDR3 sequence reads: CASSSGFATNEKLFF. The CDR3 DNA follows: TGTGCCAGCAGTTCGGGGTTTGCAACTAATGAAAAACTGTTTTTT. The variable domain in full, completed from reference TRBV28 and TRBJ1-4, reads DVKVTQSSRYLVKRTGEKVFLECVQDMDHENMFWYRQDPGLGLRLIYFSYDVKMKEKGDIPEGYSVSREKKERFSLILESASTNQTSMYLCASSSGFATNEKLFFGSGTQLSVL.

The table lists this clonotype with many counts. J is TRBJ1-5 and V is TRBV6-5; the D is unclear. The V and J ends lost 0 bases and 2 bases respectively, with 14 bases between them. CDR1 and CDR2 from the germline V gene are MNHEY and SVGAGI. This CDR3 has 17 residues. The CDR3 region has the DNA TGTGCCAGCAGTTACTCCGGAGGTGGCGGTCGCAATCAGCCCCAGCATTTT. Amino acid sequence: CASSYSGGGGRNQPQHF.

This clonotype was found many times. The chain combines TRBV6-6 with TRBJ2-3; the D is unclear. The CDR3 covers 15 residues. Germline V CDR1 and CDR2: MNHNY, SVGAGI (reference sequence). V was clipped by 0 bases and J by 2 bases, with 9 bases between them. This CDR3 is CASSYSLRPTDTQYF. The CDR3 DNA reads TGTGCCAGCAGTTACTCCCTACGACCCACAGATACGCAGTATTTT.

This clonotype was seen at least ten times. The chain employs TRBV10-3 and TRBJ2-4; D is uncertain. CDR1 and CDR2 from the germline V gene are ENHRY and SYGVKD. There are 11 residues in the CDR3. The germline V and J ends were trimmed by 5 bases and 6 bases, with 5 bases remaining between them. This chain's CDR3 is CAISYGNIQYF. The CDR3 DNA sequence: TGTGCCATCAGTTACGGAAACATTCAGTACTTC.

Only a few counts were recorded for this clonotype. A read error may be the cause here, since a much bigger clone is one base away. The V call is TRBV5-1, the J call TRBJ2-1; weak D call: TRBD2 (5 bases). The CDR3 runs 14 residues. CDR1 and CDR2 from the germline V gene are SGHRS and YFSETQ. The CDR3 reads CASGLVSGGDEQFF. The CDR3 nucleotides are TGCGCCAGCGGCTTGGTCAGCGGTGGCGATGAGCAGTTCTTC.

On this clonotype: It may be a read error: a sequence one base away is much more abundant. The chain uses TRBV28 and TRBJ1-1; D remains ambiguous. The CDR3 runs to 12 residues. CDR1 MDHEN and CDR2 SYDVKM come from the germline V gene. Written as DNA, the CDR3 is TGTGCCAGCAGTCCGCCGAATCTCCGGGAGATCTTT. It codes for CASSPPNLREIF.

This clonotype is categorized as medium-sized. This chain joins TRBV20-1 and TRBJ2-1; no clear D. The length of the CDR3 is 16 residues. The germline gives CDR1 DFQATT, CDR2 SNEGSKA (reference sequence). Deletions cut 4 bases from V and 0 bases from J, with 16 bases between. This CDR3 reads CSATPFTLGSYNEQFF. DNA of the CDR3: TGCAGTGCTACCCCGTTTACGCTTGGCTCCTACAATGAGCAGTTCTTC.

This clonotype has ten or more counts. This rearrangement joins TRBV20-1 to TRBJ1-5; no reliable D call. The CDR3 length is 16 residues. The V end lost 1 base, the J end lost 0 bases, and 13 bases lay between the germline ends. The V gene's germline CDR1 is DFQATT and CDR2 SNEGSKA (reference sequence). The CDR3 DNA is TGCAGTGCTAGAGGTAGAAGTGGCTATAGCAATCAGCCCCAGCATTTT. Protein: CSARGRSGYSNQPQHF.

The sample holds many counts of this clonotype. The gene calls are TRBV11-2 and TRBJ2-3; 8 positions agree with TRBD2. V was clipped by 3 bases and J by 6 bases; unmatched bases: 8. Germline CDR1 is SGHAT and CDR2 is FQNNGV. The CDR3 has 15 amino acids. The CDR3 DNA follows: TGTGCCAGCAGCTTCCGGGAGCGGGGGCGGGATACGCAGTATTTT. This translates into CASSFRERGRDTQYF. The full variable domain, rest sourced from reference TRBV11-2 and TRBJ2-3, is EAGVAQSPRYKIIEKRQSVAFWCNPISGHATLYWYQQILGQGPKLLIQFQNNGVVDDSQLPKDRFSAERLKGVDSTLKIQPAKLEDSAVYLCASSFRERGRDTQYFGPGTRLTVL.

This clonotype was seen repeatedly, ten times or more. The gene calls are TRBV12-3 or TRBV12-4 and TRBJ1-5, with unresolved D. V gave up 6 bases and J gave up 7 bases, with 10 bases separating them. CDR3 size: 12 residues. CDR3 bases: TGTGCCAGCAGAGGCCACCGGCAGCCCCAGCATTTT. As protein: CASRGHRQPQHF.

The sample holds a few counts of this clonotype. Its ends do not fully match the called genes, so a read error is possible. The genes are TRBV6-2 or TRBV6-3 and TRBJ1-5, with 8 nucleotides matching TRBD1. Germline V gene sequence: CDR1 MNHEY, CDR2 SVGEGT. The CDR3 consists of 15 residues. The CDR3: CVSSTGGLSNQPQHF. The CDR3 bases are TGTGTCAGCAGTACAGGGGGTCTTAGCAATCAGCCCCAGCATTTT.

This clonotype was found many times. This rearrangement joins TRBV7-8 to TRBJ2-5; no clear D. The CDR3 runs 14 residues. Germline V CDR1 and CDR2: SGHVS, FQNEAQ. The V end was cut by 2 bases, the J end by 4 bases, with 11 bases between. CDR3 protein: CASSLWTARETQYF. The CDR3 nucleotides are TGTGCCAGCAGCTTATGGACCGCTCGAGAGACCCAGTACTTC.

This clonotype was found many times. The CDR3 bases are TGTGCCAGCAGCCCTCCACTAGCGGGGCGCTCAGATACGCAGTATTTT. Protein: CASSPPLAGRSDTQYF. The chain joins TRBV7-9 to TRBJ2-3; 10 bases align to TRBD2. CDR3 length: 16 residues. The J segment lost 4 bases and the V segment lost 5 bases, leaving 9 bases of the junction unmatched. From germline, CDR1 is SEHNR and CDR2 FQNEAQ (reference sequence).

This clonotype was counted ten times or more. The chain uses TRBV28 and TRBJ1-6; 7 bases agree with TRBD1. The CDR3 spans 14 residues. Germline V gene data show CDR1 as MDHEN and CDR2 as SYDVKM. The V and J ends lost 8 bases and 9 bases, in that order; junction bases with no gene match: 10. DNA of the CDR3: TGTGCCAGCGGGACAGAGGACCGGGCTTCACCCCTCCACTTT. Its protein product is CASGTEDRASPLHF.

This clonotype has a count of ten or more. V is TRBV6-2 or TRBV6-3 and J is TRBJ1-1, with 9 nucleotides matching TRBD1. Trimming removed 2 bases from V and 2 bases from J; junction bases left unmatched: 3. In germline, CDR1 is MNHEY, CDR2 SVGEGT. The CDR3 totals 15 residues. CDR3 nucleotides: TGTGCCAGCAGTTACGGACAGGGGTTCAACACTGAAGCTTTCTTT. It encodes CASSYGQGFNTEAFF.

The V gene is TRBV7-8, the J gene TRBJ1-3; no clear D gene. CDR3 length equals 13 residues. CDR1 and CDR2 (germline): SGHVS, FQNEAQ. V was shortened by 2 bases and J by 4 bases, with 6 bases between the two germline ends. Written as DNA, the CDR3 is TGTGCCAGCAGCTTAATAGGGGGAAACACCATATATTTT. Encoded protein: CASSLIGGNTIYF.

On this clonotype itself: One base away lies a much larger clone, so this may be a sequencing read error. The chain uses TRBV3-1 and TRBJ2-2; 8 bases line up with TRBD1. This CDR3 region has 13 residues. Germline V gives CDR1 LGHDT, CDR2 YNNKEL (reference sequence). In nucleotides, the CDR3 is TGTGCCAGCAGCCTTCAGGGGGCCGGGGGGCTGTTTTTT. This gives the protein CASSLQGAGGLFF.

This clonotype was seen repeatedly, ten times or more. The chain uses TRBV28 and TRBJ1-6; no reliable D call. Trimming removed 6 bases from V and 14 bases from J, with 20 bases in between. The germline V gene has CDR1 MDHEN and CDR2 SYDVKM. This CDR3 comprises 14 residues. The CDR3 sequence: CASSQLNELITLHF. DNA for the CDR3: TGTGCCAGCAGCCAACTCAATGAGTTGATAACCCTCCACTTT.

In its sample, this clonotype was seen many times. This chain joins TRBV29-1 and TRBJ1-1; no clear D. Germline CDR1 SQVTM, CDR2 ANQGSEA. The CDR3 has 13 amino acids. V dropped 5 bases and J dropped 0 bases, with 10 bases sitting between them. As DNA, the CDR3 is TGCAGCGTTTTCGCAGCTTTGAACACTGAAGCTTTCTTT. Protein sequence: CSVFAALNTEAFF.

The table lists this clonotype with many counts. This sequence joins TRBV18 and TRBJ1-5, with a tentative D call TRBD1 (5 bases). The CDR3 contains 16 residues. Trimming removed 3 bases at V and 0 bases at J, with 12 bases between. The germline gives CDR1 KGHSH, CDR2 LQKENI. CDR3 coding DNA: TGTGCCAGCTCACCCCTAGGACATAATAGCAATCAGCCCCAGCATTTT. Translated, it gives CASSPLGHNSNQPQHF. The full variable domain, completed using reference TRBV18 and TRBJ1-5, is NAGVMQNPRHLVRRRGQEARLRCSPMKGHSHVYWYRQLPEEGLKFMVYLQKENIIDESGMPKERFSAEFPKEGPSILRIQQVVRGDSAAYFCASSPLGHNSNQPQHFGDGTRLSIL.